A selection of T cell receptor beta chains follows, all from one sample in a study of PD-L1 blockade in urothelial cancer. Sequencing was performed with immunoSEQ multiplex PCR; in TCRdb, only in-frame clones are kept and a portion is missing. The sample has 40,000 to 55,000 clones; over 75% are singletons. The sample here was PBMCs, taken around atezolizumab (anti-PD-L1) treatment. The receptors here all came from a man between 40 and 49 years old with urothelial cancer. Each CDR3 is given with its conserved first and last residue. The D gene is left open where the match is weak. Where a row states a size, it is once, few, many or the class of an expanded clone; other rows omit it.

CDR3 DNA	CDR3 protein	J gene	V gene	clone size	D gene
TGCGCCAGCAGCTTGTCCGGGCAGCCCCAGCATTTT	CASSLSGQPQHF	TRBJ1-5	TRBV5-1	-	-
TGTGCCAGCAGCTTTCAGTCCCACAATGAGCAGTTCTTC	CASSFQSHNEQFF	TRBJ2-1	TRBV7-3	-	-
TGTGCCAGCAGCTTGGCCGGGAGAGATGAGCAGTTCTTC	CASSLAGRDEQFF	TRBJ2-1	TRBV5-4	-	-
TGTGCCAGCAGTTTAATCAGGGGTCCGTCCTACGAGCAGTACTTC	CASSLIRGPSYEQYF	TRBJ2-7	TRBV28	-	-
TGTGCCAGCAGTTTAAGGGGCACCTCCTATAGCAATCAGCCCCAGCATTTT	CASSLRGTSYSNQPQHF	TRBJ1-5	TRBV27	-	-
TGTGCCAGCAGCGTAGGGGGTAACATTCAGTACTTC	CASSVGGNIQYF	TRBJ2-4	TRBV6-1	few	-
TGTGCCAGCAGCGTAGTCGGTAGTGACGGGGAGCAGTTCTTC	CASSVVGSDGEQFF	TRBJ2-1	TRBV9	-	-
TGTGCCAGCAGCTTATCGGCCAGCGGGCCTGGAAACACCATATATTTT	CASSLSASGPGNTIYF	TRBJ1-3	TRBV7-9	-	-
TGTGCCAGCAGTTTTTTGGGACAGGTGGGATTCCACTACACCTTC	CASSFLGQVGFHYTF	TRBJ1-2	TRBV28	-	TRBD1
TGTGCCTGGTCAGCCACCGCAGGGCGGACTGAAGCTTTCTTT	CAWSATAGRTEAFF	TRBJ1-1	TRBV30	-	-
TGTGCCAGCAGCTCGAGGGGGTGGAACACTGAAGCTTTCTTT	CASSSRGWNTEAFF	TRBJ1-1	TRBV28	-	-
TGTGCCAGCAGTGAAGGCCCCAGGGGGCGAAGAGGAAACACCATATATTTT	CASSEGPRGRRGNTIYF	TRBJ1-3	TRBV6-1	-	TRBD1
TGCGCCAGCAGCCAAGCGCTAGCGGGAGTCTACAATGAGCAGTTCTTC	CASSQALAGVYNEQFF	TRBJ2-1	TRBV4-1	-	TRBD2
TGTGCCAGTAGCTGGGTGGGCGATGAGCAGTTCTTC	CASSWVGDEQFF	TRBJ2-1	TRBV19	-	-
TGTGCCAGCAGCAGGACAGGGGGGACTGAAGCTTTCTTT	CASSRTGGTEAFF	TRBJ1-1	TRBV7-2	-	TRBD1
TGTGCCTGGAGTGTACTAAGTTTGAAGACCCAGTACTTC	CAWSVLSLKTQYF	TRBJ2-5	TRBV30	-	-
TGTGCCAGCAGCTTGGAGGGCGGGAAAACTGAAGCTTTCTTT	CASSLEGGKTEAFF	TRBJ1-1	TRBV7-9	-	-